One sample yielded the 7 T cell receptor beta chains listed below, sequenced in a study of identical twins. MiXCR, run by TCRdb on the 5' RACE reads, gives a single entry per CDR3 protein. Among around 480,000 distinct CDR3 sequences listed, about 14% were seen once. This sample also belongs to another study, concerning yellow fever vaccine responses in identical twins.

Sequenced material: CD4+ T cells sorted from blood. These receptors came from a woman between 18 and 30 years old in good health.

This clonotype was observed a handful of times. The chain couples TRBV12-3 or TRBV12-4 to TRBJ2-1, with 10 bases lining up with TRBD2. With 6 bases clipped from V and 4 bases from J, the junction kept 6 bases outside the gene matches. The CDR3 has 15 amino acids. The CDR3 DNA is TGTGCCAGCAGACATAGCGGGGGGCGTTACAATGAGCAGTTCTTC. It is translated as CASRHSGGRYNEQFF.

This clonotype was counted only a few times. The chain couples TRBV20-1 to TRBJ2-7, with D perhaps TRBD2 (6 bases). This CDR3 has 14 residues. V dropped 3 bases and J dropped 0 bases, with 12 bases sitting between them. Germline V gene sequence: CDR1 DFQATT, CDR2 SNEGSKA (reference sequence). The CDR3 sequence: CSASERVISYEQYF. The CDR3 region has the DNA TGCAGTGCTAGTGAGCGGGTAATCTCCTACGAGCAGTACTTC.

This chain connects TRBV6-5 to TRBJ1-2; D not resolved. The CDR3 runs to 14 residues. V was pared by 3 bases and J by 4 bases, with 12 bases between. CDR1 MNHEY and CDR2 SVGAGI come from the germline V gene. The CDR3 DNA reads TGTGCCAGCAGTTATCGTGCCGGTAGCTATGGCTACACCTTC. Translation gives CASSYRAGSYGYTF.

V and J are TRBV2 and TRBJ2-2, with D tentatively TRBD1 (6 bases). The CDR3 totals 15 residues. CDR1 SNHLY and CDR2 FYNNEI come from the germline V gene. Trimming stripped 5 bases from V and 4 bases from J, with 14 bases between. CDR3 residues: CASSSSGVPTGELFF. CDR3 nucleotide sequence: TGTGCCAGCAGTTCATCAGGGGTCCCCACCGGGGAGCTGTTTTTT.

The table lists this clonotype with many counts. V gene TRBV6-2 or TRBV6-3 combines with J gene TRBJ2-1, with D unclear. Germline CDR1 and CDR2: MNHEY and SVGEGT. The CDR3 spans 15 residues. Trimming removed 6 bases from V and 4 bases from J, with 16 bases in between. Here the CDR3 reads CASSQPVFLYNEQFF. The CDR3 coding sequence is TGTGCCAGCAGCCAACCGGTTTTTTTGTACAATGAGCAGTTCTTC.

The chain carries TRBV5-1 and TRBJ2-7, with D possibly being TRBD1 (6 bases). Germline V gene sequence: CDR1 SGHRS, CDR2 YFSETQ. CDR3 length: 15 residues. Trimming took off 0 bases at V and 7 bases at J, with 17 bases between the two ends. CDR3 residues: CASSLARNRVGEQYF. In DNA, the CDR3 is TGCGCCAGCAGCTTGGCCAGGAACAGGGTGGGAGAGCAGTACTTC.

J is TRBJ2-7 and V is TRBV7-2; no definite D call. Per the germline V gene, CDR1 is SGHTA and CDR2 is FQGNSA. V dropped 2 bases and J dropped 2 bases, with 13 bases sitting between them. The CDR3 covers 15 residues. The CDR3 DNA reads TGTGCCAGCAGCTTACGGTCCGAGTTCGCCTACGAGCAGTACTTC. This codes for CASSLRSEFAYEQYF.